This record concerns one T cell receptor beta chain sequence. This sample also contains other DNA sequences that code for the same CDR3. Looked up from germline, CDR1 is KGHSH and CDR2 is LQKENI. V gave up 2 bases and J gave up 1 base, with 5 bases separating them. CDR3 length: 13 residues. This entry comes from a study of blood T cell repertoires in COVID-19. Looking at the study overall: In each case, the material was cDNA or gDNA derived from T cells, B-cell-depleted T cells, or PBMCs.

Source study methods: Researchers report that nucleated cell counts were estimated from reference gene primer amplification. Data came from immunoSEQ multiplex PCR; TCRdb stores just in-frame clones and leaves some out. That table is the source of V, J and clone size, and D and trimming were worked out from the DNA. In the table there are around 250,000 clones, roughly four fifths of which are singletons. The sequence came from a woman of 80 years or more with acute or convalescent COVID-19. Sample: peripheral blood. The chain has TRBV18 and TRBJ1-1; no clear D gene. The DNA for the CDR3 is TGTGCCAGCTCACCAGGGCCGAACACTGAAGCTTTCTTT. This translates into CASSPGPNTEAFF.